The 7 T cell receptor beta chains below were found in one sample sequenced in a study of spatial heterogeneity in lung cancer. One entry per CDR3 protein, called by TCRdb with MiXCR from the 5' RACE reads. The sample holds tens of thousands of distinct CDR3 sequences, 5.3% seen once. Time point in this sample: sample taken at primary tumor resection. Sequencing was performed on whole RNA extracted from tumor and nontumor lung tissue, or from frozen PBMC, and the material was left unsorted. Sequencing was performed on PBMCs, taken at surgery. These TCRs come from a male donor with early-stage non-small cell lung cancer.

This clonotype was picked up many times. This chain connects TRBV5-6 to TRBJ1-6, with 8 nucleotides matching TRBD1. CDR1 and CDR2 (germline): SGHDT, YYEEEE. V lost 1 base, J lost 9 bases, and 9 bases stayed unmatched. This CDR3 comprises 16 residues. The CDR3 here is CASSLLGQGSGSPLHF. CDR3 DNA sequence: TGTGCCAGCAGCTTGCTTGGACAGGGAAGTGGTTCACCCCTCCACTTT.

This clonotype showed up many times. Germline is not matched at one junction end, which may reflect a read error. The chain uses TRBV7-2 and TRBJ1-5; the match to TRBD1 covers 10 bases. Germline CDR1 SGHTA, CDR2 FQGNSA. CDR3 length equals 15 residues. CDR3 DNA sequence: TGTGCCAGCGGGTCCGGGACAGGGGCCTTTCGGGCCCCAGCATTT. This gives the protein CASGSGTGAFRAPAF.

At least ten counts were recorded for this clonotype. The gene calls are TRBV28 and TRBJ2-1; 10 bases map to TRBD2. CDR3 length equals 16 residues. CDR1 is MDHEN, CDR2 SYDVKM, per germline. The junction had 8 bases not matched to a gene; V was cut back by 4 bases and J by 5 bases. This CDR3 is CASSSIAGGSHNEQFF. The CDR3 DNA reads TGTGCCAGCAGTTCCATAGCGGGAGGTTCCCACAATGAGCAGTTCTTC. Full variable domain (remainder filled in from reference TRBV28 and TRBJ2-1): DVKVTQSSRYLVKRTGEKVFLECVQDMDHENMFWYRQDPGLGLRLIYFSYDVKMKEKGDIPEGYSVSREKKERFSLILESASTNQTSMYLCASSSIAGGSHNEQFFGPGTRLTVL.

This clonotype was seen at least ten times. This chain joins TRBV7-9 and TRBJ2-3; possibly TRBD1 for D (5 bases). Trimming shortened V by 4 bases and J by 0 bases, and 11 bases separated the two germline ends. Germline CDR1 is SEHNR and CDR2 is FQNEAQ (reference sequence). The CDR3 covers 15 residues. CDR3 in DNA: TGTGCCAGCAGCTCAAGGGGCATTAGCACAGATACGCAGTATTTT. It specifies CASSSRGISTDTQYF.

This clonotype has a count of ten or more. The chain joins TRBV19 to TRBJ2-3; 9 bases are shared with TRBD2. The CDR3 covers 14 residues. V dropped 3 bases and J dropped 3; count of bases not matched to a gene: 1. The germline V gene has CDR1 LNHDA and CDR2 SQIVND (reference sequence). The DNA of the CDR3 is TGTGCCAGTAGTATCAGCGGGAGGACAGATACGCAGTATTTT. It translates to CASSISGRTDTQYF.

At least ten counts were recorded for this clonotype. The chain has TRBV14 and TRBJ2-1, with 11 bases that match TRBD1. V shed 3 bases and J 4 bases; nucleotides not matched to a gene: 5. The CDR3 runs 16 residues. Germline V gene data show CDR1 as SGHDN and CDR2 as FVKESK. DNA for the CDR3: TGTGCCAGCAGCCAGGCCGGGACAGGGGGATACAATGAGCAGTTCTTC. Protein: CASSQAGTGGYNEQFF.

This clonotype was picked up many times. The genes are TRBV6-5 and TRBJ2-5; D unresolved. Germline lookup yields CDR1 MNHEY and CDR2 SVGAGI. Trimming pared 8 bases from V and 0 bases from J, leaving 10 bases between. The CDR3 runs 13 residues. The CDR3 region is CASVMRYQETQYF. In nucleotides, the CDR3 is TGTGCCAGCGTAATGCGGTACCAAGAGACCCAGTACTTC.